This T cell receptor beta chain was captured in a study of CD8 T cells in Susac syndrome. The study, taken as a whole, reports: The number of Susac-specific public clones found was about 15 in total CD8+ repertoires and 4 to 6 in CD8+ TEMRA repertoires.

It was negative isolation that provided the CD8+ and CD4+ T cells, whereas TEMRA cells were enriched by FACS. Roughly 0.45 to 1 ug RNA was reverse transcribed with random hexamers. Multiplex PCR with immunoSEQ amplified the TCR beta CDR3 across 54 Vbeta and 13 Jbeta. TCRdb re-called the immunoSEQ multiplex PCR reads through MiXCR, storing one row per CDR3 protein. The data hold some 130,000 distinct CDR3 sequences, with 95% observed a single time. In the case of this clonotype: What it binds is not known.

The CDR3 covers 14 residues. Germline CDR1 and CDR2: ENHRY and SYGVKD. The V end was cut by 10 bases, the J end by 7 bases, with 23 bases between. This sequence was found in a human donor with Susac syndrome. The sample consisted of CD8+ T cells from PBMCs. The chain has TRBV10-3 and TRBJ2-7, with D possibly matching TRBD1 (7 bases). As DNA, the CDR3 is TGTGCCACGCGAACCGGGACAGCGGGTGGGGAGCAGTACTTC. This sequence encodes CATRTGTAGGEQYF.